Below are 26 T cell receptor beta chains sequenced from a single sample in a study of blood T cell repertoires in COVID-19. Libraries were prepared by immunoSEQ multiplex PCR; TCRdb keeps only in-frame clonotypes and omits some of them. The sample carries about 70,000 clones, about 84% recorded once. The sequenced sample consisted of peripheral blood. These TCRs come from a human donor in a cohort sampled during active COVID-19.

This clone has only a few counts. The genes are TRBV2 and TRBJ1-5; TRBD1 might be the D (6 bases). Germline CDR1 reads SNHLY; CDR2 reads FYNNEI. The CDR3 consists of 14 residues. V lost 7 bases and J lost 11, with 21 bases in between. CDR3 loop: CASTTQGSGTAQHF. CDR3 DNA: TGTGCCAGCACCACACAGGGATCAGGGACGGCCCAGCATTTT.

J is TRBJ2-7 and V is TRBV5-1; 12 bases line up with TRBD1. V was clipped by 1 base and J by 7 bases; unmatched bases: 6. This CDR3 comprises 15 residues. Germline-derived CDR1 and CDR2 are SGHRS and YFSETQ. The CDR3 sequence: CASSLLGQGAQEQYF. The CDR3 DNA is TGCGCCAGCAGCTTGTTGGGACAGGGGGCGCAAGAGCAGTACTTC.

The chain couples TRBV7-9 to TRBJ1-4; possibly TRBD1 for D (5 bases). V was trimmed by 1 base and J by 4 bases, leaving 10 bases between them. The germline CDR1 and CDR2 sequences are SEHNR and FQNEAQ (reference sequence). The CDR3 loop spans 15 amino acids. CDR3 region: CASSLVTGFNEKLFF. As DNA, the CDR3 is TGTGCCAGCAGCTTAGTCACAGGCTTTAATGAAAAACTGTTTTTT.

The chain carries TRBV6-2 or TRBV6-3 and TRBJ1-1; a weak D match, TRBD1 (6 bases). Germline V gives CDR1 MNHEY, CDR2 SVGEGT. The CDR3 loop spans 15 amino acids. V was cut by 4 bases and J by 0 bases, with 12 bases left in between. CDR3 sequence: CASSSQGQLNTEAFF. CDR3 bases: TGTGCCAGCAGTTCCCAGGGACAATTGAACACTGAAGCTTTCTTT.

The sample holds a few counts of this clone. This sequence joins TRBV25-1 and TRBJ2-7; tentatively, D is TRBD1 (6 bases). The CDR3 is made up of 13 amino acids. Germline lookup yields CDR1 MGHDK and CDR2 SYGVNS. V shed 6 bases and J shed 1 base, with 10 bases lying between them. The DNA for the CDR3 is TGTGCCAGCAGGAGGGGGACATCCTACGAGCAGTACTTC. Translation: CASRRGTSYEQYF.

The gene calls are TRBV9 and TRBJ2-3; D unresolved. Germline CDR1 is SGDLS and CDR2 is YYNGEE. CDR3 length equals 15 residues. Deletions cut 0 bases from V and 3 bases from J, with 11 bases between. The CDR3 nucleotides read TGTGCCAGCAGCGTAGTAGGAGACGGGACAGATACGCAGTATTTT. Translated: CASSVVGDGTDTQYF.

This chain uses TRBV5-4 with TRBJ2-1; 9 bases are a match to TRBD1. Germline lookup yields CDR1 SGHNT and CDR2 YYREEE (reference sequence). The J segment lost 3 bases and the V segment lost 4 bases, leaving 14 bases of the junction unmatched. CDR3 length: 18 residues. CDR3 region: CASSIGTGTGIGYNEQFF. The CDR3 region has the DNA TGTGCCAGCAGCATAGGAACCGGGACAGGGATTGGCTACAATGAGCAGTTCTTC.

The rearrangement uses TRBV3-1 (or the pseudogene TRBV3-2) and TRBJ2-7; tentative D call: TRBD2 (5 bases). The germline gives CDR1 LGHDT, CDR2 YNNKEL (reference sequence). V was clipped by 4 bases and J by 2 bases, with 9 bases between them. CDR3 size: 13 residues. The CDR3 nucleotides are TGTGCCAGCAGCCCCGAGGGCGCCTACGAGCAGTACTTC. Translated, it gives CASSPEGAYEQYF.

The V and J genes are TRBV9 and TRBJ2-7; 15 nucleotides line up with TRBD2. The CDR3 has 16 amino acids. With 2 bases clipped from V and 2 bases from J, the junction kept 2 bases outside the gene matches. Germline V gene sequence: CDR1 SGDLS, CDR2 YYNGEE. CDR3 region: CASSVGTSGRTYEQYF. The CDR3 bases are TGTGCCAGCAGCGTCGGGACTAGCGGGAGGACCTACGAGCAGTACTTC.

The J gene is TRBJ2-7, the V gene TRBV6-5; no clear D gene. This CDR3 has 13 residues. The germline CDR1 and CDR2 sequences are MNHEY and SVGAGI. V was trimmed by 6 bases and J by 0 bases, leaving 9 bases between them. The CDR3 DNA reads TGTGCCAGCAGCCTGCGGAACTCCTACGAGCAGTACTTC. Amino acid sequence: CASSLRNSYEQYF.

This clone was recorded only once. CDR3 nucleotide sequence: TGTGCTAGTGGTGGCCCTTCGGGTAGCGGCTCCTACGAGCAGTACTTC. It is translated as CASGGPSGSGSYEQYF. The chain employs TRBV12-5 and TRBJ2-7; maybe TRBD2 (6 bases). Trimming shortened V by 5 bases and J by 0 bases, and 17 bases separated the two germline ends. The CDR3 contains 16 residues. CDR1 LGHNT and CDR2 FRNRAP come from the germline V gene.

V and J are TRBV28 and TRBJ2-1, with 7 bases matching TRBD2. The CDR3 totals 16 residues. V shed 6 bases and J 1 base; nucleotides not matched to a gene: 9. Per germline, CDR1 MDHEN and CDR2 SYDVKM. CDR3 nucleotides: TGTGCCAGCAGGCAAGGGAGGGCCGAGTCCTACAATGAGCAGTTCTTC. This gives the protein CASRQGRAESYNEQFF. Complete variable domain (other parts from reference TRBV28 and TRBJ2-1): DVKVTQSSRYLVKRTGEKVFLECVQDMDHENMFWYRQDPGLGLRLIYFSYDVKMKEKGDIPEGYSVSREKKERFSLILESASTNQTSMYLCASRQGRAESYNEQFFGPGTRLTVL.

This clone was seen a handful of times. The chain joins TRBV5-6 to TRBJ1-1; D ambiguous. V lost 4 bases to trimming and J lost 4 bases, with 8 bases between them. Germline V gene lookup returns CDR1 SGHDT and CDR2 YYEEEE. This CDR3 spans 12 amino acids. The CDR3 is CASSRRVTEAFF. The CDR3 region has the DNA TGTGCCAGCAGCCGGAGGGTCACTGAAGCTTTCTTT.

The chain uses TRBV19 and TRBJ2-1; D possibly corresponds to TRBD1 (5 bases). Per the germline V gene, CDR1 is LNHDA and CDR2 is SQIVND (reference sequence). This CDR3 comprises 15 residues. The germline V and J ends were trimmed by 6 bases and 0 bases, with 12 bases remaining between them. The CDR3 is CASSPDSSSYNEQFF. For the CDR3, the DNA is TGTGCCAGTAGCCCCGACAGTAGCTCCTACAATGAGCAGTTCTTC.

This chain uses TRBV19 with TRBJ2-5; unclear D gene. Trimming took 3 bases from V and 2 from J, leaving 4 bases between them. CDR3 length: 12 amino acids. Germline V gives CDR1 LNHDA, CDR2 SQIVND (reference sequence). DNA for the CDR3: TGTGCCAGTAGTATGACTCAAGAGACCCAGTACTTC. Its protein is CASSMTQETQYF.

This chain's CDR3 is CASSSGLAGGEDTQYF. The CDR3 DNA is TGTGCCAGCAGCTCGGGACTAGCGGGAGGCGAAGATACGCAGTATTTT. V usage is TRBV5-4 and J usage is TRBJ2-3, with 15 nucleotides matching TRBD2. In germline, CDR1 is SGHNT, CDR2 YYREEE (reference sequence). Germline trimming cut 3 bases from V and 5 bases from J; bases unmatched to any gene: 4. The CDR3 length is 16 residues.

The chain employs TRBV28 and TRBJ2-7; TRBD1 agrees at 8 bases. Germline assignment: CDR1 MDHEN and CDR2 SYDVKM. The CDR3 covers 15 residues. J lost 2 bases, V lost 6 bases, and 9 bases had no gene match. The CDR3 DNA reads TGTGCCAGCAGCTTAAAGGCAGGGGGCCCCTACGAGCAGTACTTC. Protein sequence: CASSLKAGGPYEQYF.

This chain uses TRBV7-2 with TRBJ2-7; possible D gene TRBD2, 6 bases. CDR3 length: 17 residues. Germline lookup yields CDR1 SGHTA and CDR2 FQGNSA. V was cut by 0 bases and J by 0 bases, with 15 bases left in between. CDR3 sequence: CASSLAQSPGGSYEQYF. The CDR3, as DNA: TGTGCCAGCAGCTTAGCGCAGTCCCCCGGGGGCTCCTACGAGCAGTACTTC.

The chain carries TRBV5-8 and TRBJ2-2, with D perhaps TRBD2 (7 bases). V lost 0 bases to trimming and J lost 6 bases, with 12 bases between them. The CDR3 runs to 15 residues. CDR1 and CDR2 from the germline V gene are SGHTS and YDEGEE. CDR3 sequence (DNA): TGTGCCAGCAGCTTGGATCAGGGGAGGGCCGGGGAGCTGTTTTTT. Translation gives CASSLDQGRAGELFF.

The chain is built from TRBV5-4 and TRBJ1-2; maybe TRBD1 (5 bases). The CDR3 spans 14 residues. CDR1 is SGHNT, CDR2 YYREEE, per germline (reference sequence). Trimming removed 4 bases from V and 8 bases from J, with 18 bases in between. The CDR3 is CASSVDQGAWGYTF. CDR3 sequence (DNA): TGTGCCAGCAGCGTGGACCAGGGTGCATGGGGCTACACCTTC.

The chain carries TRBV11-3 and TRBJ1-1; D remains ambiguous. Trimming removed 2 bases from V and 5 bases from J, with 9 bases in between. From germline, CDR1 is SGHNT and CDR2 YENEEA. This CDR3 has 13 residues. The CDR3 is CASSLNSVTEAFF. The CDR3 nucleotides read TGTGCCAGCAGCTTAAACTCGGTGACTGAAGCTTTCTTT.

This chain connects TRBV7-6 to TRBJ2-3, with a possible D match to TRBD2 (5 bases). Trimming removed 2 bases at V and 4 bases at J, with 13 bases between. CDR1 is SGHVS and CDR2 is FNYEAQ in the germline V gene. The CDR3 contains 15 residues. The CDR3 spells CASSLSGKNSDTQYF. In DNA, the CDR3 is TGTGCCAGCAGCTTATCCGGGAAAAATTCAGATACGCAGTATTTT.

The table lists this clone with a few counts. The V gene is TRBV6-5, the J gene TRBJ2-7, with 8 bases fitting TRBD2. In germline, CDR1 is MNHEY, CDR2 SVGAGI. Trimming removed 8 bases from V and 3 bases from J; junction bases left unmatched: 12. The CDR3 runs to 15 residues. CDR3 protein: CASLPPGLVFYEQYF. The CDR3 DNA follows: TGTGCCAGCCTCCCCCCGGGACTAGTCTTCTACGAGCAGTACTTC.

The chain employs TRBV19 and TRBJ2-7, with 13 bases fitting TRBD2. CDR3 length: 15 residues. V lost 6 bases and J lost 5; bases outside the gene matches: 7. In germline, CDR1 is LNHDA, CDR2 SQIVND (reference sequence). CDR3 amino acids: CASSPGLAGLDEQYF. The CDR3 region has the DNA TGTGCCAGTAGCCCGGGACTAGCGGGACTCGACGAGCAGTACTTC.

A remark on this clone: Sequence at one end of the junction differs from germline and may be a read error. This chain uses TRBV7-2 with TRBJ2-1, with 12 bases identical to TRBD2. Germline V CDR1 and CDR2: SGHTA, FQGNSA. CDR3 length: 17 amino acids. As DNA, the CDR3 is TGTGCCAGCACCTTAGGGCCTGGACTAGCGGGATACAATGAGCAGTTCTTC. Translated, it gives CASTLGPGLAGYNEQFF. The full variable domain, in which reference TRBV7-2 and TRBJ2-1 provide the parts outside the CDR3, is GAGVSQSPSNKVTEKGKDVELRCDPISGHTALYWYRQSLGQGLEFLIYFQGNSAPDKSGLPSDRFSAERTGGSVSTLTIQRTQQEDSAVYLCASTLGPGLAGYNEQFFGPGTRLTVL.

Written as DNA, the CDR3 is TGTGCCAGCCTACGGTCGGGAGGAAACACCATATATTTT. It encodes CASLRSGGNTIYF. The chain is built from TRBV14 and TRBJ1-3; D is ambiguous. V lost 8 bases to trimming and J lost 4 bases, with 12 bases between them. Germline loops: CDR1 SGHDN, CDR2 FVKESK. CDR3 size: 13 residues.